This T cell receptor beta chain comes out of a study of radiotherapy plus CTLA-4 blockade in lung cancer. Across the whole study: There were objective responses in roughly a sixth of patients, and about 31% had disease control.

Patients had chemo-refractory metastatic non-small-cell lung cancer and received focal radiation plus CTLA-4 blockade that used ipilimumab. Findings and caveats of the study: Early clonal dynamics of blood T cells, together with interferon-beta, were reported as the best response predictor. After treatment with radiotherapy plus ipilimumab, TCR clones that came from the tumor expanded in blood.

Data came from immunoSEQ multiplex PCR; TCRdb stores just in-frame clones and leaves some out. Here the sample spans roughly 46,000 clones, roughly 76% being singletons. In regard to this clone: As yet, its antigen is unknown.

The source material was peripheral blood, sampled from a patient treated with radiotherapy plus ipilimumab. This receptor was obtained from a human donor with non-small cell lung cancer who had stable disease on radiotherapy plus ipilimumab.

The CDR3 nucleotides are TGTGCCAGCAGTTTTGACAGGGATCAGCCCCAGCATTTT. This encodes CASSFDRDQPQHF. This chain links TRBV6-6 with TRBJ1-5; 7 bases are a match to TRBD1. This CDR3 is 13 amino acids long. V lost 4 bases and J lost 5; bases outside the gene matches: 2. Germline CDR1 and CDR2: MNHNY and SVGAGI (reference sequence).